This TCR beta chain was captured by sequencing in a study of cytomegalovirus exposure and HLA in healthy donors. This CDR3 is 14 amino acids long. V shed 3 bases, J shed 0 bases, and the junction held 1 base outside the gene matches. Germline-derived CDR1 and CDR2 are GTSNPN and SVGIG (reference sequence). The primer mix had 60 Vbeta and 13 Jbeta primers. TCRdb's copy holds only in-frame clones and misses some; the assay was immunoSEQ multiplex PCR. This table holds 55,000 to 70,000 clones, approximately 80% found once. The origin of this receptor is a woman between 40 and 55 years old in good health and CMV-seronegative. Sequenced sample: PBMCs. The V and J genes are TRBV30 and TRBJ2-2; TRBD2 matches 7 bases. In DNA form, the CDR3 reads TGTGCCTGGAGAAGCGGGACGAACACCGGGGAGCTGTTTTTT. It encodes CAWRSGTNTGELFF.